This T cell receptor beta chain was observed in a study of spatial heterogeneity in lung cancer. TCRdb passed the 5' RACE reads through MiXCR, listing each CDR3 protein once. The top ten clones hold about 10% of a sample with around 1,600 distinct CDR3 sequences, 7.8% of them seen once. The V and J ends lost 5 bases and 5 bases respectively, with 15 bases between them. Germline lookup yields CDR1 SGHAT and CDR2 FQNNGV. CDR3 length equals 15 residues. This clonotype was recorded a few times. The time point was: sample taken at primary tumor resection. Sequencing of whole RNA from tumor, nontumor lung or frozen PBMC involved no sorting.

The sequencing used normal lung tissue next to the tumor, collected at surgery. The chain combines TRBV11-2 with TRBJ2-2; no definite D call. This TCR derives from a female donor with early-stage non-small cell lung cancer. The CDR3 nucleotides are TGTGCCAGCAGCCCAAGAATAGTTAGGACCGGGGAGCTGTTTTTT. Its translation: CASSPRIVRTGELFF.